The clone carrying this T cell receptor (beta chain) has a handful of counts. Antigen specificity is unknown. This specimen belongs to a study of cytomegalovirus exposure and HLA in healthy donors. Turning to the study itself: Tens of millions of unique TCRs from HLA-typed donors were held in an early data release. General study results and limits: Sequencing likely generated an artifact that appeared as a cluster of highly shared sequence variants. Rare TCR sequences predominated, though certain public TCRs were found in many donors. In vitro assays verified that three CMV-associated chains recognized CMV antigens specifically.

V was pared by 4 bases and J by 1 base, with 3 bases of the junction left unmatched. CDR3 size: 14 residues. Germline lookup yields CDR1 LNHDA and CDR2 SQIVND (reference sequence). This PCR relied on a set of 60 Vbeta primers and 13 Jbeta primers. Measured with immunoSEQ multiplex PCR; TCRdb has only the in-frame clones, and not every one. The data contain about 130,000 clones, approximately 81% of them singletons. The TCR was taken from a man aged 18 to 29 in good health and CMV-seronegative. The sequencing input was PBMCs. The chain has TRBV19 and TRBJ1-1, with 7 bases lining up with TRBD1. The CDR3 DNA sequence: TGTGCCAGTAGTAGGGACAGCTCGAACACTGAAGCTTTCTTT. It specifies CASSRDSSNTEAFF.